Following are 21 T cell receptor beta chains from one sample sequenced in a study of shared clonotypes between healthy human individuals. Clones were sequenced by immunoSEQ multiplex PCR, and TCRdb holds only the in-frame ones, with some missing. The data hold 1.6 million or so clones, with approximately 98.5% observed a single time. Input material: naive CD4+ T cells sorted from blood. The subset: CD45RA+ positively selected. Receptors were obtained from a young man in good health.

V is TRBV14 and J is TRBJ1-4, with 9 bases identical to TRBD1. V gave up 0 bases and J gave up 7 bases; unmatched junction bases: 3. This CDR3 is built from 15 residues. Looked up from germline, CDR1 is SGHDN and CDR2 is FVKESK. CDR3 in DNA: TGTGCCAGCAGCCAAGAGACAGGGGGACCTGAAAAACTGTTTTTT. This encodes CASSQETGGPEKLFF.

The chain employs TRBV5-1 and TRBJ2-3; the D gene is possibly TRBD2 (6 bases). Trimming removed 0 bases from V and 0 bases from J, with 11 bases in between. This CDR3 region has 16 residues. CDR1 is SGHRS, CDR2 YFSETQ, per germline. The CDR3 nucleotides read TGCGCCAGCAGCTTGGGTGCGGGACCCAGCACAGATACGCAGTATTTT. Translation gives CASSLGAGPSTDTQYF. The entire variable domain, with the rest obtained from reference TRBV5-1 and TRBJ2-3, is as follows: KAGVTQTPRYLIKTRGQQVTLSCSPISGHRSVSWYQQTPGQGLQFLFEYFSETQRNKGNFPGRFSGRQFSNSRSEMNVSTLELGDSALYLCASSLGAGPSTDTQYFGPGTRLTVL.

The chain uses TRBV7-9 and TRBJ2-2; 14 bases align to TRBD2. Trimming at V came to 6 bases and at J to 0 bases, leaving 6 bases not matched to a gene. Per the germline V gene, CDR1 is SEHNR and CDR2 is FQNEAQ (reference sequence). The CDR3 is 18 amino acids. The CDR3 sequence is CASRPGLAGASNTGELFF. The CDR3 bases are TGTGCCAGCAGGCCGGGACTAGCGGGAGCATCGAACACCGGGGAGCTGTTTTTT.

This chain connects TRBV18 to TRBJ2-5; TRBD1 matches 8 bases. This CDR3 comprises 15 residues. CDR1 KGHSH and CDR2 LQKENI come from the germline V gene. The V and J ends lost 3 bases and 5 bases, in that order; junction bases with no gene match: 8. CDR3 residues: CASSPDPDRVETQYF. CDR3 DNA: TGTGCCAGCTCACCGGACCCGGACAGGGTTGAGACCCAGTACTTC.

This chain joins TRBV4-3 and TRBJ2-7; tentative D call: TRBD1 (5 bases). Germline CDR1 reads LGHNA; CDR2 reads YSLEER. CDR3 length equals 15 residues. V was cut by 4 bases and J by 3 bases, with 16 bases left in between. CDR3 region: CASSLLRGESYEQYF. The CDR3 bases are TGCGCCAGCAGCCTTCTTAGGGGCGAGAGCTACGAGCAGTACTTC.

Notes on this clone: A read error may produce the germline difference seen at one junction end. The V call is TRBV2, the J call TRBJ2-4; no reliable D call. The CDR3 sequence is 11 residues long. Germline V gene lookup returns CDR1 SNHLY and CDR2 FYNNEI. CDR3 in DNA: TGTGCCAGCAGTGAGTGGAAGGGTAGGAACTTC. It is translated as CASSEWKGRNF.

This clone was recorded only once. The chain combines TRBV7-9 with TRBJ2-2; the D gene is possibly TRBD1 (5 bases). The V gene lost 5 bases and the J gene lost 6 bases, with 16 bases spanning the gap. The CDR3 runs to 15 residues. Germline V lookup: CDR1 SEHNR, CDR2 FQNEAQ (reference sequence). The CDR3 loop reads CASSPNRVGPGELFF. The CDR3 region has the DNA TGTGCCAGCAGCCCGAACCGGGTGGGGCCCGGGGAGCTGTTTTTT.

The chain joins TRBV5-1 to TRBJ2-1; 11 positions agree with TRBD1. From germline, CDR1 is SGHRS and CDR2 YFSETQ. CDR3 size: 14 residues. Germline trimming cut 4 bases from V and 5 bases from J; bases unmatched to any gene: 2. CDR3: CASSEGQGDNEQFF. DNA of the CDR3: TGCGCCAGCAGCGAGGGACAGGGGGACAATGAGCAGTTCTTC.

This chain links TRBV30 with TRBJ2-7; D possibly corresponds to TRBD1 (5 bases). Trimming took 3 bases from V and 10 from J, leaving 13 bases between them. The V gene's germline CDR1 is GTSNPN and CDR2 SVGIG (reference sequence). This CDR3 has 11 residues. The CDR3 protein is CAWRVRGSQYF. The CDR3 DNA follows: TGTGCCTGGAGGGTTAGGGGATCTCAGTACTTC.

The CDR3 region has the DNA TGCGCCAGCAGCTTCAGACAGGGTACCGGAACCGGGGAGCTGTTTTTT. Its translation: CASSFRQGTGTGELFF. The gene calls are TRBV5-1 and TRBJ2-2; 7 positions match TRBD1. The germline CDR1 and CDR2 sequences are SGHRS and YFSETQ. The V segment lost 2 bases and the J segment 5 bases; nucleotides outside the gene matches: 9. The CDR3 is 16 amino acids.

J is TRBJ2-7 and V is TRBV10-1, with TRBD1 matching 7 bases. The CDR3 spans 15 residues. CDR1 WNHNN and CDR2 SYGVQD come from the germline V gene (reference sequence). J was trimmed by 1 base and V by 5 bases; bases with no gene match: 8. DNA of the CDR3: TGCGCCAGCAGTCCAAGACAGGGTTTGTCCTACGAGCAGTACTTC. This gives the protein CASSPRQGLSYEQYF.

As for this clone: The same CDR3 arises from other DNA sequences in this sample as well. This chain connects TRBV4-3 to TRBJ2-7, with 7 nucleotides matching TRBD1. Germline CDR1 and CDR2: LGHNA and YSLEER. The trim removed 1 base at V and 0 bases at J, leaving 3 bases unmatched. The CDR3 length is 15 residues. The CDR3 region is CASSQGDRASYEQYF. DNA of the CDR3: TGCGCCAGCAGCCAAGGAGACAGGGCCTCCTACGAGCAGTACTTC.

The chain joins TRBV6-1 to TRBJ2-6, with D possibly TRBD2 on 5 matching bases. This CDR3 region has 15 residues. From germline, CDR1 is MNHNS and CDR2 SASEGT. Deletions cut 6 bases from V and 3 bases from J, with 12 bases between. CDR3 sequence: CASSPGILGANVLTF. CDR3 nucleotides: TGTGCCAGCAGCCCGGGAATCCTTGGGGCCAACGTCCTGACTTTC.

A word on this clone: Other nucleotide sequences from this sample produce the same CDR3. The chain couples TRBV29-1 to TRBJ2-7; D possibly corresponds to TRBD1 (6 bases). The CDR3 has 11 amino acids. The germline CDR1 and CDR2 sequences are SQVTM and ANQGSEA. Trimming removed 5 bases at V and 2 bases at J, with 7 bases between. CDR3 nucleotide sequence: TGCAGCGTTACAGGGACCTACGAGCAGTACTTC. Its protein is CSVTGTYEQYF.

The chain has TRBV6-5 and TRBJ2-7; 10 nucleotides match TRBD1. CDR3 length: 15 amino acids. Germline V lookup: CDR1 MNHEY, CDR2 SVGAGI. V gave up 5 bases and J gave up 4 bases; unmatched junction bases: 8. This CDR3 reads CASSSGQGVGYEQYF. Written as DNA, the CDR3 is TGTGCCAGCAGTAGCGGACAGGGGGTTGGGTACGAGCAGTACTTC.

The gene calls are TRBV7-2 and TRBJ2-1; 14 bases are a match to TRBD2. The junction had 5 bases not matched to a gene; V was cut back by 0 bases and J by 4 bases. The CDR3 loop spans 18 amino acids. Germline CDR1 reads SGHTA; CDR2 reads FQGNSA. In DNA, the CDR3 is TGTGCCAGCAGCTTAGCCGGGACTAGCGGGAGTAGGTACAATGAGCAGTTCTTC. Its protein product is CASSLAGTSGSRYNEQFF.

The CDR3 region is CASRPGSSGWGETQYF. The CDR3 coding sequence is TGTGCCAGCAGGCCAGGTTCTAGCGGGTGGGGGGAGACCCAGTACTTC. The chain carries TRBV5-4 and TRBJ2-5; 8 positions match TRBD2. The CDR3 length is 16 residues. In germline, CDR1 is SGHNT, CDR2 YYREEE (reference sequence). The trim removed 5 bases at V and 5 bases at J, leaving 14 bases unmatched.

This chain links TRBV19 with TRBJ2-5; 8 positions match TRBD2. The trim removed 5 bases at V and 4 bases at J, leaving 9 bases unmatched. Germline loops: CDR1 LNHDA, CDR2 SQIVND (reference sequence). The CDR3 loop spans 15 amino acids. The CDR3 sequence: CASSEGGRQSETQYF. The CDR3 DNA reads as TGTGCCAGTAGTGAGGGCGGGAGGCAGTCAGAGACCCAGTACTTC.

The rearrangement uses TRBV19 and TRBJ2-1, with 13 bases lining up with TRBD2. Germline values: CDR1 LNHDA, CDR2 SQIVND (reference sequence). J was trimmed by 7 bases and V by 4 bases; bases with no gene match: 10. The length of the CDR3 is 17 residues. CDR3 nucleotides: TGTGCCAGTAGTACCGGGACTAGCGGGATGGTATGGAATGAGCAGTTCTTC. Amino acids: CASSTGTSGMVWNEQFF.

Notes on this clone: One end of the junction fails to match germline, which may point to a read error. V is TRBV9 and J is TRBJ2-1, with D perhaps matching TRBD2 (6 bases). Germline assignment: CDR1 SGDLS and CDR2 YYNGEE. The CDR3 consists of 15 residues. CDR3 protein: CASSGTGDSHNEQFF. The CDR3 coding sequence is TGTGCCAGCAGCGGCACCGGGGACTCCCACAATGAGCAGTTCTTC.

This chain joins TRBV19 and TRBJ2-1; a possible D gene is TRBD2 (6 bases). Germline assignment: CDR1 LNHDA and CDR2 SQIVND (reference sequence). Trimming removed 5 bases from V and 0 bases from J, with 11 bases in between. The CDR3 has 15 residues. CDR3 amino acids: CASSGLGSSYNEQFF. The CDR3 nucleotides read TGTGCCAGTAGTGGACTCGGGAGCTCCTACAATGAGCAGTTCTTC.